This T cell receptor beta chain derives from a study of cytomegalovirus exposure and HLA in healthy donors. PCR primers comprised 60 Vbeta and 13 Jbeta primers. Sequencing used immunoSEQ multiplex PCR; TCRdb keeps in-frame clones, though not all of them. Of about 150,000 clones listed, 65% to 70% are singletons. Study-level points and caveats: Reports showed the classifier diagnosing cytomegalovirus status with high specificity and sensitivity. The study labeled more than 150 TCR beta chains cytomegalovirus-associated. For presence/absence analyses, sequencing depth was assumed to be roughly uniform across donors.

With respect to this clone: Its antigen is still unknown.

Germline trimming cut 3 bases from V and 2 bases from J; bases unmatched to any gene: 6. The CDR3 sequence is 15 residues long. The germline CDR1 and CDR2 sequences are SGHRS and YFSETQ. Material: PBMCs. The source of this sequence is a man aged 25-40 years in good health and CMV-seropositive. J is TRBJ2-3 and V is TRBV5-1; 7 bases are shared with TRBD1. The chain's CDR3 is CASSSGTDFTDTQYF. The CDR3 nucleotides are TGCGCCAGCAGCTCCGGGACAGATTTCACAGATACGCAGTATTTT.